The source of this T cell receptor beta chain is a study of OX40 agonist ivuxolimab in advanced cancers. The overall study: Three patients, one with hepatocellular carcinoma and two with cutaneous melanoma, responded partially.

Assay used: immunoSEQ multiplex PCR; TCRdb lists only in-frame clones, some missing. The sample shows 60,000 to 70,000 clones, approximately 90% of them seen only once. Points on this clone: What it recognizes is unknown.

V gave up 4 bases and J gave up 5 bases; unmatched junction bases: 7. CDR1 SGHRS and CDR2 YFSETQ come from the germline V gene. The CDR3 has 14 residues. The study, taken as a whole, reports: In CD8+ T cells, expanded clones were on average more numerous than in CD4+.

This rearrangement joins TRBV5-1 to TRBJ2-7; 9 bases are shared with TRBD1. This clonotype originated in an adult with an advanced solid tumor such as melanoma, head and neck, liver or kidney cancer. Here the sequenced sample was CD4+ or CD8+ T cells sorted from blood, taken in a trial of the OX40 agonist ivuxolimab. As DNA, the CDR3 is TGCGCCAGCAGCCCGCGGACAGGGGAGGACGAGCAGTACTTC. Translation gives CASSPRTGEDEQYF. Complete variable domain (other parts from reference TRBV5-1 and TRBJ2-7): KAGVTQTPRYLIKTRGQQVTLSCSPISGHRSVSWYQQTPGQGLQFLFEYFSETQRNKGNFPGRFSGRQFSNSRSEMNVSTLELGDSALYLCASSPRTGEDEQYFGPGTRLTVT.